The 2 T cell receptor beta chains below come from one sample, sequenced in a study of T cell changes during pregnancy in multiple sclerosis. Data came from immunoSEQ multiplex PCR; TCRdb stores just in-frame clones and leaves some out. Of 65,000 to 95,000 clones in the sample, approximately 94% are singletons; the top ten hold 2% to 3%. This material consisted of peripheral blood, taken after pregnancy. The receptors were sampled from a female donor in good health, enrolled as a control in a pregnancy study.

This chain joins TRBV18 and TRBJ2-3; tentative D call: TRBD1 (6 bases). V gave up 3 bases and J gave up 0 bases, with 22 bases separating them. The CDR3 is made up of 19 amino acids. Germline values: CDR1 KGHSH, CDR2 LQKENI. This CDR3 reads CASSPVPSRGQGSTDTQYF. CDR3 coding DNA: TGTGCCAGCTCACCGGTCCCTAGCAGGGGCCAGGGGAGCACAGATACGCAGTATTTT.

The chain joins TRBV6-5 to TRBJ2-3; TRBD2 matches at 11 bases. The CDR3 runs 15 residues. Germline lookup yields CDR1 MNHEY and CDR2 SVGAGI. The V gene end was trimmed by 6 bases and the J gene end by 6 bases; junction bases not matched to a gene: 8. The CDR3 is CASRVSGRARDTQYF. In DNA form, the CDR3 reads TGTGCCAGCAGGGTTAGCGGGAGGGCCCGCGATACGCAGTATTTT.